This T cell receptor (beta chain) was found in a study of spatial heterogeneity in lung cancer. Study overall: Raw reads contained each unique TCR and UMI combination more than ten times on average. Notes on the study in general: How many expanded intratumoral alpha and beta TCRs were present tracked the tumor mutation count, which was a count of nonsynonymous mutations. Estimated TCR-seq coverage of tumor T cells was only about 7.4% for alpha chains. For beta chains, the corresponding estimate was roughly 12%.

TCRdb re-derived calls from the 5' RACE reads in MiXCR, one entry per CDR3 protein. The profile shows about 3,100 distinct CDR3 sequences, roughly 9% of them singletons. CDR1 and CDR2 (germline): LGHNA, YSLEER. The CDR3 runs to 15 residues. Trimming removed 1 base from V and 3 bases from J, with 12 bases in between. Described time point: sample taken at primary tumor resection. Patients with untreated early-stage non-small cell lung cancer, numbering some 68, were the donors. Tumor, nontumor lung or frozen PBMC supplied whole RNA that was sequenced unsorted. This clonotype was observed at least ten times. No antigen is known for it.

The receptor's source is a male donor with early-stage non-small cell lung cancer. The chain carries TRBV4-3 and TRBJ2-5, with D tentatively TRBD1 (5 bases). Sequencing was performed on lung tumor tissue, taken at surgery. The CDR3 loop is CASSQAQGPEETQYF. CDR3 bases: TGCGCCAGCAGCCAAGCCCAGGGCCCTGAAGAGACCCAGTACTTC.